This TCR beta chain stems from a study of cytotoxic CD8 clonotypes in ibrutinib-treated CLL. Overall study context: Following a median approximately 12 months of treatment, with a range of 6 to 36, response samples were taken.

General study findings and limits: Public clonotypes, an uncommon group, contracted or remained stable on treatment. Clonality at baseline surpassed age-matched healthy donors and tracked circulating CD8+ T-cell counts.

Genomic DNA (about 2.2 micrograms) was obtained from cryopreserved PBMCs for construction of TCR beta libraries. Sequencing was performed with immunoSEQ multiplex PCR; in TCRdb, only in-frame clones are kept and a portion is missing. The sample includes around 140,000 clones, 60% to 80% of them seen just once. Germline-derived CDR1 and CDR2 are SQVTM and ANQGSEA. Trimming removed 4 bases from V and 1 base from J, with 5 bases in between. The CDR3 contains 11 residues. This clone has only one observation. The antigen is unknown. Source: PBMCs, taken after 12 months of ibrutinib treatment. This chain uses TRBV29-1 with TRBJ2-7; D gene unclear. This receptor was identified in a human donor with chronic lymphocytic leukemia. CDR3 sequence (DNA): TGCAGCGTTGGGGCGTCCTACGAGCAGTACTTC. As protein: CSVGASYEQYF.